This TCR beta chain appears in the sequencing data of a study of Graves' ophthalmopathy and Graves' hyperthyroidism. Findings of the study overall: In blood, most expanded thyroid clonotypes above 0.001 frequency were also detected.

As regards this clonotype: Its antigen is undetermined.

Transcripts of RNA were the source for amplifying TCR beta CDR3 regions. The first round was an RT-PCR with HTBI primers, and the second round was a multiplex PCR. TCRdb re-derived calls from the multiplex PCR reads in MiXCR, one entry per CDR3 protein. The sample includes hundreds of thousands of distinct CDR3 sequences, around 21% of them seen just once. Germline lookup yields CDR1 MNHEY and CDR2 SVGEGT. The CDR3 is 15 residues long. V was clipped by 5 bases and J by 8 bases; unmatched bases: 13. Stable hyperthyroidism referred to disease that showed no ophthalmopathy within 18 months of follow-up. Patients were left out if they had other autoimmune diseases, uncontrolled infections, pregnancy or lactation.

The TCR was taken from a woman aged 18-29 years with stable Graves' hyperthyroidism. V is TRBV6-2 or TRBV6-3 and J is TRBJ1-2; TRBD1 matches at 8 bases. Sequenced sample: peripheral blood. The CDR3 DNA is TGTGCCAGCAGTAGGACCGGGACAGGCCCTTGGGGCTACACCTTC. Residues: CASSRTGTGPWGYTF.